This entry lists 8 T cell receptor beta chains sequenced from one sample in a study of shared clonotypes between healthy human individuals. TCRdb's copy holds only in-frame clones and misses some; the assay was immunoSEQ multiplex PCR. The table lists 2 million to 2.5 million clones, 95% of them singletons. The specimen was naive CD4+ T cells sorted from blood. This sample's subset: CD45RA+ positively selected. The receptors were gathered from a man between 18 and 35 years old in good health.

There are a few counts of this clone. The chain employs TRBV7-3 and TRBJ1-6; D may be TRBD1 (5 bases). The length of the CDR3 is 13 residues. Per the germline V gene, CDR1 is SGHTA and CDR2 is FQGTGA. Trimming shortened V by 5 bases and J by 7 bases, and 9 bases separated the two germline ends. CDR3 coding DNA: TGTGCCAGCAGCGGGGGACCGAATTCACCCCTCCACTTT. It encodes CASSGGPNSPLHF.

This sequence joins TRBV4-1 and TRBJ2-7; 7 bases match TRBD1. Germline V CDR1 and CDR2: MGHRA, YSYEKL. Losses at the gene ends were 5 bases for V and 3 bases for J; bases not matched to a gene: 4. The CDR3 runs to 13 residues. CDR3 nucleotides: TGCGCCAGCAGCAAGGGACAGCTCTACGAGCAGTACTTC. Translating gives CASSKGQLYEQYF.

The chain recombines TRBV6-6 with TRBJ2-7, with no clear D. The CDR3 length is 12 residues. With 2 bases removed from V and 5 bases from J, the gap between germline ends came to 7 bases. Looked up from germline, CDR1 is MNHNY and CDR2 is SVGAGI (reference sequence). The CDR3 is CASSYRGDEQYF. CDR3 DNA: TGTGCCAGCAGTTACAGAGGCGACGAGCAGTACTTC.

The rearrangement links TRBV11-1 to TRBJ2-3; 10 nucleotides align to TRBD1. Per germline, CDR1 SGHAT and CDR2 FQDESV (reference sequence). This CDR3 region has 19 residues. With 5 bases clipped from V and 0 bases from J, the junction kept 14 bases outside the gene matches. The CDR3 region has the DNA TGTGCCAGCAGCCGACAGGGGACAGGGGTCTATACTAGCACAGATACGCAGTATTTT. This gives the protein CASSRQGTGVYTSTDTQYF. Full variable domain (missing parts from reference TRBV11-1 and TRBJ2-3): EAEVAQSPRYKITEKSQAVAFWCDPISGHATLYWYRQILGQGPELLVQFQDESVVDDSQLPKDRFSAERLKGVDSTLKIQPAELGDSAMYLCASSRQGTGVYTSTDTQYFGPGTRLTVL.

In its sample, this clone was seen once. The rearrangement uses TRBV30 and TRBJ2-5, with unresolved D. This CDR3 is built from 13 residues. V dropped 0 bases and J dropped 4 bases, with 9 bases sitting between them. CDR1 GTSNPN and CDR2 SVGIG come from the germline V gene (reference sequence). Here the CDR3 reads CAWSVVQLETQYF. The CDR3 bases are TGTGCCTGGAGTGTTGTACAGTTAGAGACCCAGTACTTC.

To note about this clone: This sample includes further DNA sequences coding for the same CDR3. The J gene is TRBJ2-3, the V gene TRBV5-4; 8 nucleotides line up with TRBD1. CDR3 size: 15 residues. Germline CDR1 and CDR2: SGHNT and YYREEE (reference sequence). V lost 4 bases, J lost 0 bases, and 4 bases stayed unmatched. CDR3 bases: TGTGCCAGCAGCCTGGGACAGGCTAGCACAGATACGCAGTATTTT. Translating gives CASSLGQASTDTQYF.

V is TRBV6-1 and J is TRBJ2-5; D uncertain. Germline V gene lookup returns CDR1 MNHNS and CDR2 SASEGT. Trimming left V 4 bases short and J 0 bases short, with 3 bases between. The length of the CDR3 is 12 residues. The CDR3 loop is CASSGNQETQYF. DNA of the CDR3: TGTGCCAGCAGTGGTAACCAAGAGACCCAGTACTTC.

The chain joins TRBV10-2 to TRBJ2-5; D is unclear. The CDR3 is 12 residues long. V was shortened by 11 bases and J by 1 base, with 11 bases between the two germline ends. Per the germline V gene, CDR1 is WSHSY and CDR2 is SAAADI. This chain's CDR3 is CAVRLSQETQYF. The CDR3 DNA reads as TGCGCCGTACGGTTGAGCCAAGAGACCCAGTACTTC.